This T cell receptor beta chain derives from a study of regulatory T cells in long-lasting Graves disease. General observations from the study: A reduction in accuracy may have resulted from the small sample size.

CDR1 is MNHEY and CDR2 is SMNVEV in the germline V gene (reference sequence). The CDR3 runs to 16 residues. The V and J ends lost 6 bases and 8 bases, in that order; junction bases with no gene match: 11. In its sample, this clonotype was seen many times. What it recognizes is unknown. HTBI primers from iRepertoire and Arm-PCR of CDR3 regions yielded the TCR beta libraries. TCRdb used MiXCR to reprocess the multiplex PCR reads, holding one entry per CDR3 protein. Of around 500,000 distinct CDR3 sequences listed, about 13% are singletons. The time point was: newly diagnosed GD, antithyroid drugs for less than 3 months. Scientists built the TCR library using RNA that was extracted from PBMCs. Patients hailed from an endocrinology department in Xi'an, China. A further study also used this sample, focusing on T cells in Graves' hyperthyroidism and ophthalmopathy. Per that paper: The HTBI primer set drove a first-round RT-PCR of the TCR CDR3.

The V call is TRBV27, the J call TRBJ2-1; TRBD2 matches 12 bases. The TCR originated in a man aged 25-45 years with Graves disease. The sequencing used peripheral blood mononuclear cells (PBMCs), collected at new diagnosis, from a patient treated with antithyroid drugs. The CDR3 sequence is CASRTRLAGASDEQFF. The CDR3 nucleotides are TGTGCCAGCAGAACCCGACTAGCGGGAGCTTCTGATGAGCAGTTCTTC.